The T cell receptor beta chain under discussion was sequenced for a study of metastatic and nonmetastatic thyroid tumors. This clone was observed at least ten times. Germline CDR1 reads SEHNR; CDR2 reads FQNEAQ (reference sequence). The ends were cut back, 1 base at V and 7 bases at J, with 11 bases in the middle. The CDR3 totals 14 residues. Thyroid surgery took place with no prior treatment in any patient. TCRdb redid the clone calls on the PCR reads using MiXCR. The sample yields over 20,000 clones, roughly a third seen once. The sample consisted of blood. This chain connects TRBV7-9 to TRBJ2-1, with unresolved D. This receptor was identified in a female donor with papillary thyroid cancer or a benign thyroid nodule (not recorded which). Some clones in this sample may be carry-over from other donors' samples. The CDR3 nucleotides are TGTGCCAGCAGCTTAGGAATCGTGGGGAATGAGCAGTTCTTC. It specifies CASSLGIVGNEQFF.